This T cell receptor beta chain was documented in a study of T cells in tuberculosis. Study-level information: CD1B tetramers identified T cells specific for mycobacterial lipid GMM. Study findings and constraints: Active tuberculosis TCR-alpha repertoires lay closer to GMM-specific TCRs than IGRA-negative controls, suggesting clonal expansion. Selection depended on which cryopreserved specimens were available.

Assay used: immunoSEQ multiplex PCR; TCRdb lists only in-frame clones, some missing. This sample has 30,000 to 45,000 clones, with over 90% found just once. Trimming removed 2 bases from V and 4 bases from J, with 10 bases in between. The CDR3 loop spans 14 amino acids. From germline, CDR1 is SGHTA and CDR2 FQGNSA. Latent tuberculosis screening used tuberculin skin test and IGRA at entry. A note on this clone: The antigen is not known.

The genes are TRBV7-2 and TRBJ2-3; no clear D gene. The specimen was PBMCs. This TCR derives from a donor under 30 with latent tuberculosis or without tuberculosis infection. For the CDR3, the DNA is TGTGCCAGCAGCTTAAATATCCGGGCAGATACGCAGTATTTT. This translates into CASSLNIRADTQYF.